This T cell receptor beta chain was sequenced in a study of T cell changes during pregnancy in multiple sclerosis. Sequencing was performed with immunoSEQ multiplex PCR; in TCRdb, only in-frame clones are kept and a portion is missing. The table has 40,000 to 45,000 clones, around 92% seen once. In germline, CDR1 is SGHRS, CDR2 YFSETQ. V gave up 5 bases and J gave up 4 bases, with 31 bases separating them. The CDR3 has 19 amino acids. This sequence joins TRBV5-1 and TRBJ2-7, with a weak D call TRBD1 (5 bases). The clonotype was recovered from a female donor with multiple sclerosis, enrolled in a pregnancy study. Source material: peripheral blood. The DNA for the CDR3 is TGCGCCAGCAGACCGGACCGGCAGGGATTAAGGCCAGGATCTTACGAGCAGTACTTC. It translates to CASRPDRQGLRPGSYEQYF.